This T cell receptor beta chain was retrieved from a study of blood T cell repertoires in COVID-19. About the study: Nucleic acid was either cDNA or gDNA, and it came from T cells, B-cell-depleted T cells, or PBMCs.

Germline V gene sequence: CDR1 MNHNY, CDR2 SVGAGI (reference sequence). The J segment lost 8 bases and the V segment lost 8 bases, leaving 4 bases of the junction unmatched. There are 13 residues in the CDR3. The repertoire was sequenced with immunoSEQ multiplex PCR; TCRdb's copy has only in-frame clones and lacks some. The sample has 190,000 or so clones, 86% seen once. The cohort comprised adults aged about 18 to 100 years residing in under 30 US areas. Clinical history reported by participants formed the basis on which cohorts were assigned. Cohort 3 donors counted as recovered after two negative PCRs, clearance, or resolved symptoms.

The sequence derives from a woman aged 25-40 years who had recovered from COVID-19. The V and J genes are TRBV6-6 and TRBJ2-1; 12 bases agree with TRBD2. Sequenced sample: PBMCs or T cells enriched from blood (not recorded which). This CDR3 is CASRTSGTYEQFF. In DNA, the CDR3 is TGTGCCAGCCGGACTAGCGGGACGTATGAGCAGTTCTTC.